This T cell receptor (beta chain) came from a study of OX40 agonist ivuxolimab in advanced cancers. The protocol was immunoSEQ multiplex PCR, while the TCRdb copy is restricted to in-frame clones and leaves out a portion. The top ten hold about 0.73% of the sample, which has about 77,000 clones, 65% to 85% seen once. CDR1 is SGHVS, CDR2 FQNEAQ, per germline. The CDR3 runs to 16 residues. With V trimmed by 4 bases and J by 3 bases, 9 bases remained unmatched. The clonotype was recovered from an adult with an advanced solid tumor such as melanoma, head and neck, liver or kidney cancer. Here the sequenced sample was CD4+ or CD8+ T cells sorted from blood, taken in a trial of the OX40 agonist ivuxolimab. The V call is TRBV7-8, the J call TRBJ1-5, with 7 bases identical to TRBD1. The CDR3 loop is CASSSDRVRDNQPQHF. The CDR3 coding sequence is TGTGCCAGCAGCTCCGACAGGGTAAGAGACAATCAGCCCCAGCATTTT.